This passage covers 20 T cell receptor beta chains from one sample sequenced in a study of T cell repertoires in cytomegalovirus infection. For these TCRs, the target antigens are not known. Using its own MiXCR run on the reads, TCRdb lists one record per CDR3 protein. The table has about 920,000 distinct CDR3 sequences, around 32% seen once. The sequencing used cultured CD8+ T cells from PBMCs, collected from culture after CMV antigen stimulation. These receptors were collected from a human donor in good health (CMV status not recorded). Some clones in this sample may be carry-over from other donors' samples.

The V call is TRBV28, the J call TRBJ2-2, with no clear D. Deletions cut 10 bases from V and 1 base from J, with 4 bases between. Germline V gene sequence: CDR1 MDHEN, CDR2 SYDVKM. There are 11 residues in the CDR3. CDR3 amino acids: CATKNTGELFF. CDR3 bases: TGTGCCACCAAGAACACCGGGGAGCTGTTTTTT.

This sequence joins TRBV7-8 and TRBJ2-2, with 7 bases identical to TRBD1. The CDR3 has 17 amino acids. Germline V gene lookup returns CDR1 SGHVS and CDR2 FQNEAQ. Trimming removed 4 bases from V and 1 base from J; junction bases left unmatched: 9. The CDR3 nucleotides are TGTGCCAGCAGCTCGACAGGGTCAGGTTGGAACACCGGGGAGCTGTTTTTT. It translates to CASSSTGSGWNTGELFF.

This rearrangement joins TRBV19 to TRBJ2-2; D ambiguous. This CDR3 has 13 amino acids. Germline V CDR1 and CDR2: LNHDA, SQIVND (reference sequence). With 10 bases removed from V and 4 bases from J, the gap between germline ends came to 13 bases. CDR3 amino acids: CATQNRATGELFF. The CDR3 nucleotides read TGTGCCACCCAAAATAGGGCCACCGGGGAGCTGTTTTTT.

The CDR3 loop reads CARSKRQGKYF. The CDR3 nucleotides read TGTGCCAGGTCCAAACGACAGGGAAAATATTTT. This chain joins TRBV7-9 and TRBJ1-3, with TRBD1 identical over 7 bases. V shed 9 bases, J shed 15 bases, and the junction held 11 bases outside the gene matches. Germline CDR1 SEHNR, CDR2 FQNEAQ (reference sequence). CDR3 length equals 11 residues.

This clonotype was counted a few times. J is TRBJ1-2 and V is TRBV7-6; D gene uncertain. V lost 1 base, J lost 5 bases, and 11 bases lay in between. The CDR3 runs to 14 residues. Germline V CDR1 and CDR2: SGHVS, FNYEAQ. CDR3 sequence: CASSLGPPHYGYTF. CDR3 nucleotide sequence: TGTGCCAGCAGCTTAGGACCGCCCCATTATGGCTACACCTTC.

The chain links TRBV12-3 or TRBV12-4 to TRBJ2-2, with a possible D match to TRBD1 (6 bases). V lost 8 bases and J 7 bases, leaving 14 bases between the germline ends. The CDR3 spans 13 residues. The DNA for the CDR3 is TGTGCCAGCCGGGACAACTCTGTCGGGGAGCTGTTTTTT. Translated: CASRDNSVGELFF.

Notes on this clonotype: This may stem from a read error, because a much larger clone lies one nucleotide away. The chain is built from TRBV7-6 and TRBJ1-1, with D perhaps TRBD1 (5 bases). The CDR3 is 13 residues long. CDR1 SGHVS and CDR2 FNYEAQ come from the germline V gene. The CDR3: CVSTSGWGTEAFF. In DNA form, the CDR3 reads TGTGTCAGCACCTCAGGGTGGGGAACTGAAGCTTTCTTT.

This clonotype was counted only a few times. The chain recombines TRBV7-2 with TRBJ1-2; 8 nucleotides agree with TRBD1. The V and J ends lost 5 bases and 4 bases, in that order; junction bases with no gene match: 9. CDR3 length equals 15 residues. Germline V lookup: CDR1 SGHTA, CDR2 FQGNSA. The CDR3 loop reads CASSKRTGFSYGYTF. CDR3 sequence (DNA): TGTGCCAGCAGCAAAAGGACAGGGTTCTCCTATGGCTACACCTTC.

This clonotype showed up just a few times. This rearrangement joins TRBV27 to TRBJ2-5; D perhaps matches TRBD2 (5 bases). The CDR3 extends over 15 amino acids. Germline CDR1 MNHEY, CDR2 SMNVEV (reference sequence). Trimming stripped 1 base from V and 5 bases from J, with 14 bases between. The CDR3 DNA follows: TGTGCCAGCAGTTTATTCAGCGGCGGGTTGGAGACCCAGTACTTC. Amino acid sequence: CASSLFSGGLETQYF.

The genes are TRBV5-1 and TRBJ1-1, with TRBD1 as a possible D gene (5 bases). V dropped 0 bases and J dropped 11 bases, with 17 bases sitting between them. This CDR3 is 14 amino acids long. Germline V gives CDR1 SGHRS, CDR2 YFSETQ. The DNA of the CDR3 is TGCGCCAGCAGCTTGGCGGGTAGACAGATCGACGCTTTCTTT. It encodes CASSLAGRQIDAFF.

This clonotype has a handful of counts. The chain recombines TRBV19 with TRBJ2-1; D not resolved. V lost 7 bases to trimming and J lost 6 bases, with 13 bases between them. The CDR3 covers 13 residues. Germline CDR1 LNHDA, CDR2 SQIVND (reference sequence). For the CDR3, the DNA is TGTGCCAGTACCGATATCCCACCCAATGAGCAGTTCTTC. It encodes CASTDIPPNEQFF.

Note on this clonotype: A junction end diverges from the germline sequence, so it may reflect a read error. The V call is TRBV24-1, the J call TRBJ2-2; 10 nucleotides agree with TRBD1. Germline V gives CDR1 KGHDR, CDR2 SFDVKD. CDR3 size: 16 residues. In DNA, the CDR3 is TGTGCCACCAGTGGCCCGGGACAGGGGAACCCCGGGGAGCTGTTTTTT. This encodes CATSGPGQGNPGELFF.

J is TRBJ2-7 and V is TRBV27, with D possibly TRBD1 on 6 matching bases. CDR1 and CDR2 from the germline V gene are MNHEY and SMNVEV (reference sequence). The CDR3 is made up of 13 amino acids. V was pared by 2 bases and J by 8 bases, with 13 bases between. The CDR3 spells CASSLGATGKQYF. The CDR3 DNA reads as TGTGCCAGCAGTTTAGGGGCCACAGGGAAGCAGTACTTC.

The table lists this clonotype with many counts. The chain joins TRBV27 to TRBJ2-5, with 7 positions matching TRBD2. J was trimmed by 7 bases and V by 3 bases; bases with no gene match: 14. Per germline, CDR1 MNHEY and CDR2 SMNVEV (reference sequence). The CDR3 is 16 residues long. CDR3 amino acids: CASSFDEPSGPGTQYF. CDR3 nucleotides: TGTGCCAGCAGTTTCGACGAACCTAGCGGTCCTGGGACCCAGTACTTC.

The sample holds a few counts of this clonotype. V usage is TRBV7-6 and J usage is TRBJ1-6; 9 nucleotides align to TRBD1. V lost 6 bases and J lost 10; bases outside the gene matches: 10. This CDR3 contains 15 residues. The germline CDR1 and CDR2 sequences are SGHVS and FNYEAQ. CDR3 in amino acids: CASSQRTGDRSPLHF. Here the CDR3 DNA reads TGTGCCAGCAGTCAACGGACAGGGGATAGATCACCCCTCCACTTT. Using reference TRBV7-6 and TRBJ1-6 for the parts outside the CDR3, the full variable domain is GAGVSQSPRYKVTKRGQDVALRCDPISGHVSLYWYRQALGQGPEFLTYFNYEAQQDKSGLPNDRFSAERPEGSISTLTIQRTEQRDSAMYRCASSQRTGDRSPLHFGNGTRLTVT.

The rearrangement uses TRBV4-1 and TRBJ2-1; 8 bases are shared with TRBD1. Germline V gives CDR1 MGHRA, CDR2 YSYEKL. Trimming removed 4 bases from V and 5 bases from J; junction bases left unmatched: 7. This CDR3 spans 15 amino acids. CDR3 sequence: CASSPGQGFHNEQFF. CDR3 nucleotides: TGCGCCAGCAGCCCCGGACAGGGTTTCCACAATGAGCAGTTCTTC.

This clonotype appeared a few times. The chain is built from TRBV7-6 and TRBJ1-5, with a possible D match to TRBD1 (5 bases). The ends were cut back, 5 bases at V and 12 bases at J, with 11 bases in the middle. CDR1 and CDR2 from the germline V gene are SGHVS and FNYEAQ. The CDR3 has 11 residues. CDR3 DNA: TGTGCCAGCAGCACCGGACAATTCCAGCATTTT. Its translation is CASSTGQFQHF.

The V and J genes are TRBV27 and TRBJ2-3; TRBD1 is a possible D gene (5 bases). There are 14 residues in the CDR3. Trimming left V 2 bases short and J 6 bases short, with 12 bases between. The germline CDR1 and CDR2 sequences are MNHEY and SMNVEV (reference sequence). In nucleotides, the CDR3 is TGTGCCAGCAGTTTAGAAGGGGTTTGGGATACGCAGTATTTT. Its translation is CASSLEGVWDTQYF.

CDR3 nucleotide sequence: TGTGCCAGCGCTCTCCTCGGGGAAACAGATACGCAGTATTTT. Its translation is CASALLGETDTQYF. The chain carries TRBV19 and TRBJ2-3, with D maybe TRBD2 (5 bases). V lost 9 bases to trimming and J lost 3 bases, with 16 bases between them. Germline CDR1 reads LNHDA; CDR2 reads SQIVND (reference sequence). The CDR3 runs 14 residues.

Only a few counts were recorded for this clonotype. The V and J genes are TRBV5-1 and TRBJ2-3, with D maybe TRBD2 (5 bases). V lost 0 bases, J lost 3 bases, and 8 bases lay in between. CDR3 length: 14 amino acids. Germline lookup yields CDR1 SGHRS and CDR2 YFSETQ. CDR3: CASSLVLATDTQYF. In DNA, the CDR3 is TGCGCCAGCAGCTTGGTCCTAGCAACAGATACGCAGTATTTT.